The sequence of this T cell receptor (beta chain) was determined in a study of T cell responses to AZD1222 COVID-19 vaccine. To note about this clone: What it binds is not known.

Some second doses came at about 4 weeks and others at about 12 weeks; these were pooled. With 7 bases clipped from V and 5 bases from J, the junction kept 20 bases outside the gene matches. The CDR3 length is 19 residues. Germline CDR1 and CDR2: LNHDA and SQIVND (reference sequence). Profiled with immunoSEQ multiplex PCR; TCRdb holds only in-frame clones, not every one. The table includes about 150,000 clones, 90% detected once. Study-level points and caveats: Repertoire sampling happened only post peak T cell response. A reported finding is that nearly half of spike-specific TCRs target unmutated variant regions. Clonal diversity may have been underestimated, and the donors were mostly white British, with more females than males.

The specimen comprised peripheral blood, sampled 28 days after the second AZD1222 dose. This TCR was recovered from an adult who received the AZD1222 COVID-19 vaccine. This chain joins TRBV19 and TRBJ1-4; the match to TRBD1 covers 9 bases. CDR3 residues: CASIPPSRDRDQRNEKLFF. The CDR3 DNA follows: TGTGCCAGTATTCCCCCGTCCCGGGACAGGGACCAAAGAAATGAAAAACTGTTTTTT.